Below are 9 T cell receptor beta chains sequenced from a single sample in a study of radiotherapy plus CTLA-4 blockade in lung cancer. Libraries were prepared by immunoSEQ multiplex PCR; TCRdb keeps only in-frame clonotypes and omits some of them. The sample holds roughly 110,000 clones, 81% seen once. The input for sequencing was peripheral blood, taken from a patient treated with radiotherapy plus ipilimumab. The receptors were gathered from a human donor with non-small cell lung cancer that progressed on radiotherapy plus ipilimumab. Some clones in this sample may be carry-over from other donors' samples.

The gene calls are TRBV19 and TRBJ1-5; TRBD1 matches at 7 bases. The ends lost 2 bases at V and 4 bases at J; junction bases unmatched: 2. The CDR3 runs 14 residues. Germline V gene lookup returns CDR1 LNHDA and CDR2 SQIVND (reference sequence). The CDR3 DNA reads as TGTGCCAGTAGTATAATACAGGGGAATCAGCCCCAGCATTTT. Translation: CASSIIQGNQPQHF.

J is TRBJ2-2 and V is TRBV5-1; TRBD2 matches at 7 bases. The CDR3 extends over 15 amino acids. Germline CDR1 is SGHRS and CDR2 is YFSETQ. J was trimmed by 6 bases and V by 4 bases; bases with no gene match: 9. The CDR3 DNA reads TGCGCCAGCAGCACGGTTCTAGCGGTGGCCGGGGAGCTGTTTTTT. Protein: CASSTVLAVAGELFF.

J is TRBJ2-3 and V is TRBV7-8, with 15 bases identical to TRBD2. The CDR3 is 19 amino acids. Germline CDR1 SGHVS, CDR2 FQNEAQ. V lost 4 bases to trimming and J lost 2 bases; unmatched junction nucleotides: 10. The CDR3: CASSSGTSGGLFPTDTQYF. The CDR3 DNA follows: TGTGCCAGCAGCTCGGGGACTAGCGGGGGGCTCTTCCCCACAGATACGCAGTATTTT. The full variable domain, completed using reference TRBV7-8 and TRBJ2-3, is GAGVSQSPRYKVAKRGQDVALRCDPISGHVSLFWYQQALGQGPEFLTYFQNEAQLDKSGLPSDRFFAERPEGSVSTLKIQRTQQEDSAVYLCASSSGTSGGLFPTDTQYFGPGTRLTVL.

This sequence joins TRBV4-3 and TRBJ2-1; no clear D gene. Germline V lookup: CDR1 LGHNA, CDR2 YSLEER. The length of the CDR3 is 13 residues. The germline V and J ends were trimmed by 1 base and 4 bases, with 5 bases remaining between them. CDR3 DNA sequence: TGCGCCAGCAGCCAAGGTCCGTACAATGAGCAGTTCTTC. It codes for CASSQGPYNEQFF.

The chain links TRBV6-6 to TRBJ2-3, with D perhaps TRBD2 (5 bases). Deletions cut 5 bases from V and 0 bases from J, with 15 bases between. There are 16 residues in the CDR3. Germline-derived CDR1 and CDR2 are MNHNY and SVGAGI (reference sequence). The CDR3 here is CASSQAAAASTDTQYF. The CDR3 DNA reads as TGTGCCAGCAGTCAGGCGGCAGCGGCTAGCACAGATACGCAGTATTTT.

This clone was picked up one time. The CDR3 DNA reads as TGTGCCAGCAGCATTGCTGGGAATTCACCCCTCCACTTT. Translating it yields CASSIAGNSPLHF. The chain has TRBV11-3 and TRBJ1-6; D ambiguous. The germline V and J ends were trimmed by 5 bases and 7 bases, with 9 bases remaining between them. The germline V gene encodes CDR1 SGHNT and CDR2 YENEEA. The CDR3 consists of 13 residues.

This clone was observed a single time. The J gene is TRBJ1-6, the V gene TRBV19; a possible D gene is TRBD1 (5 bases). V lost 4 bases and J lost 6, with 22 bases in between. The CDR3 covers 18 residues. Germline lookup yields CDR1 LNHDA and CDR2 SQIVND (reference sequence). Here the CDR3 reads CASSTPQGSGRANSPLHF. DNA of the CDR3: TGTGCCAGTAGTACCCCGCAGGGTTCGGGACGAGCTAATTCACCCCTCCACTTT. The variable domain in full, with the rest retrieved from reference TRBV19 and TRBJ1-6, is DGGITQSPKYLFRKEGQNVTLSCEQNLNHDAMYWYRQDPGQGLRLIYYSQIVNDFQKGDIAEGYSVSREKKESFPLTVTSAQKNPTAFYLCASSTPQGSGRANSPLHFGNGTRLTVT.

The chain has TRBV13 and TRBJ1-1; D is undetermined. Germline V gene lookup returns CDR1 PRHDT and CDR2 FYEKMQ (reference sequence). V dropped 3 bases and J dropped 6 bases, with 11 bases sitting between them. The CDR3 length is 13 residues. Written as DNA, the CDR3 is TGTGCCAGCAGCTTTCTTGGGCGCCCTGAAGCTTTCTTT. Amino acid sequence: CASSFLGRPEAFF.

The chain carries TRBV6-6 and TRBJ1-1, with D unresolved. The length of the CDR3 is 14 residues. From germline, CDR1 is MNHNY and CDR2 SVGAGI (reference sequence). Deletions cut 2 bases from V and 1 base from J, with 8 bases between. The CDR3 coding sequence is TGTGCCAGCAGTTACATCTCGGGGAACACTGAAGCTTTCTTT. Amino acids: CASSYISGNTEAFF.